This TCR beta chain stems from a study of blood T cell repertoires in COVID-19. About the research overall: Researchers got acute and convalescent COVID-19 samples from the United States, Italy and Spain. PBMCs, B-cell-depleted T cells, or T cells provided the cDNA or gDNA that made up the material.

This clone was observed many times. V shed 3 bases, J shed 5 bases, and the junction held 12 bases outside the gene matches. The CDR3 covers 16 residues. CDR1 SGHTA and CDR2 FQGNSA come from the germline V gene. Authors' analysis steps: Cell counts per sample came from amplifying reference gene primers. Repertoires were generated with immunoSEQ multiplex PCR, while TCRdb's copy carries only in-frame clones and drops some. V and J calls plus clone size are reproduced from that table; the DNA served to infer D and trimming. The sample yields some 300,000 clones, around 91% seen once. The chain combines TRBV7-2 with TRBJ2-7; 8 bases are a match to TRBD1. This TCR was sampled from a woman aged 40 to 50 who had recovered from COVID-19. The sample was PBMCs or T cells enriched from blood (not recorded which). CDR3 coding DNA: TGTGCCAGCAGCTTCCCCACGGACAGGGTAGAAAACGAGCAGTACTTC. Translating it yields CASSFPTDRVENEQYF.